One T cell receptor (beta chain) is described in this entry. This clone was picked up a small number of times. The antigen it binds to is not known. No base quality values were provided; no much bigger clone lies one nucleotide off. The sample belongs to a study of blood T cell repertoires in COVID-19 (dated by TCRdb to 2020 to 2022). For context, the study as a whole: The collaborator samples originated in the United States, Italy and Spain and spanned the acute and convalescent phases of COVID-19. Where available, HLA class I and class II types were obtained from metadata supplied by the sample provider rather than from assay-based typing. Samples came from the ongoing ImmuneRACE study (first 160 participants) plus 1,254 subjects from 6 global collaborators. The prospective study material was composed of cDNA or gDNA derived from T cells, B-cell-depleted T cells, or PBMCs. Subjects who had been exposed to COVID-19, were actively infected with it, or had recovered from it provided the deeply sampled blood TCRbeta repertoires that made up the dataset. The sample metadata nearly always contained a de-identified subject ID, COVID-19 status, age in years and sex. A freely available public database, intended as a resource for researchers studying the immune response to SARS-CoV-2, is where the repertoires were released.

Whole blood was collected in K2EDTA tubes by collaborating institutions according to the institutions' own protocols. Collaborator samples were shipped for TCRbeta analysis as frozen whole blood, isolated PBMCs, or DNA extracted from either sample type. The CDR3 spans 15 residues, from the cysteine through the phenylalanine. The kept DNA is CDR3 alone, 45 bases in frame from the first base. The junction carries 14 bases between V and J, which are trimmed by 7 bases and 0 bases respectively. CDR1 and CDR2 (SNHLY, FYNNEI) derive from the germline V gene. Here is what the overall study found, with its caveats: Clinical and demographic metadata were provided uncurated, with the amount varying by source and participant.

TCRbeta CDR3 regions were amplified from genomic DNA using the immunoSEQ Assay, a bias-controlled multiplex PCR. The authors' analysis ran thus. The number of nucleated cells in each sample was estimated from the amplification of reference gene primers within the assay. To quantify the absolute abundance of each unique TCRbeta CDR3 rearrangement, sequence reads were collapsed and filtered. For each sample, productive Simpson clonality was calculated as the square root of Simpson's diversity index over productive rearrangements. The table was pulled from immuneACCESS by TCRdb, which kept in-frame rearrangements only. Such tables lose some clones; where checked, under half of the loss comes from unresolved V genes, and the rest has no known cause. The V and J calls and clone size were taken over from that table, and D and trimming were inferred from the DNA. This sample gives 210,000 or so clones in total; under 90% of them show up just once. 15% to 20% of the sample comes from the top ten.

The sequence links TRBV2 to TRBJ2-3, with an unclear D gene assignment. This receptor was taken from a woman older than 75 with active or convalescent COVID-19. The specimen was peripheral blood. The CDR3 reads as follows: CASTKLNPSTDTQYF. The DNA sequence is as follows: TGTGCCAGCACTAAACTTAATCCTAGCACAGATACGCAGTATTTT.